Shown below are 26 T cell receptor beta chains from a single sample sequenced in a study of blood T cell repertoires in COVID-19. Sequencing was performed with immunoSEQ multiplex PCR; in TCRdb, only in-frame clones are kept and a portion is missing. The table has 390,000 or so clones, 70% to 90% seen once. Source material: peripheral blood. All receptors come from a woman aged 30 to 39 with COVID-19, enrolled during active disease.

CDR3 loop: CASSRGGEEKLFF. CDR3 DNA sequence: TGTGCCAGCAGCCGCGGGGGGGAGGAAAAACTGTTTTTT. This rearrangement joins TRBV12-3 or TRBV12-4 to TRBJ1-4, with a weak D call TRBD1 (5 bases). V gave up 6 bases and J gave up 8 bases, with 13 bases separating them. This CDR3 is 13 amino acids long.

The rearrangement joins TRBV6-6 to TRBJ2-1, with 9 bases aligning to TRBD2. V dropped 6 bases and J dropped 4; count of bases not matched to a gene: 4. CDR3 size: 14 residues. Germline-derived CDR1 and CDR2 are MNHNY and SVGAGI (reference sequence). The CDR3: CASRVAGVYNEQFF. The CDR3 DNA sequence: TGTGCCAGCAGAGTAGCGGGAGTGTACAATGAGCAGTTCTTC.

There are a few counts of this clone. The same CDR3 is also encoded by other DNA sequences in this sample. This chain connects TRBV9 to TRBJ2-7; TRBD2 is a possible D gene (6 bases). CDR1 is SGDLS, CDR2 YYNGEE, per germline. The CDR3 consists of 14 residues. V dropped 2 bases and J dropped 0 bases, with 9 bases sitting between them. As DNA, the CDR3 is TGTGCCAGCAGCGTCGGGGGATCCTCCTACGAGCAGTACTTC. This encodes CASSVGGSSYEQYF.

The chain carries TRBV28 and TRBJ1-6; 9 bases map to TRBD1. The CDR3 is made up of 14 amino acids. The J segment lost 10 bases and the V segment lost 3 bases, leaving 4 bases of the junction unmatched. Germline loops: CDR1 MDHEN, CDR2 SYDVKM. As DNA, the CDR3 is TGTGCCAGCAGTTTGTGGGACAGGGCATCACCCCTCCACTTT. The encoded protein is CASSLWDRASPLHF.

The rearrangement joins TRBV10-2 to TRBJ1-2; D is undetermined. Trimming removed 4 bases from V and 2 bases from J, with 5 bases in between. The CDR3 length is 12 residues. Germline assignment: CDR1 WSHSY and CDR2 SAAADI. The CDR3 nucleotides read TGCGCCAGCAGTGGGCCCAACTATGGCTACACCTTC. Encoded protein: CASSGPNYGYTF.

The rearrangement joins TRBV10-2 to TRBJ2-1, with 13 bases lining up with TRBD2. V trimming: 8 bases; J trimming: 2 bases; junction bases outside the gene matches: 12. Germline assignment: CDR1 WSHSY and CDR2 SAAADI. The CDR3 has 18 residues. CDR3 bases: TGCGCCAGCTTATTGACTAGCGGGAGGCCTAACGCCTACAATGAGCAGTTCTTC. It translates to CASLLTSGRPNAYNEQFF.

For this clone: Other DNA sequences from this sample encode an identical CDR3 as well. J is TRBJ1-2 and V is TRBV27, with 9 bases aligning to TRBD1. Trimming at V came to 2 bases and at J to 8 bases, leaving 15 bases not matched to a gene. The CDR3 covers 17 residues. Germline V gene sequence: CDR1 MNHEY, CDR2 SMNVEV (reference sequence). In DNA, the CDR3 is TGTGCCAGCAGTTTACGAGGGACAGGGTTTGCGTTTGAAGGCTACACCTTC. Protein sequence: CASSLRGTGFAFEGYTF.

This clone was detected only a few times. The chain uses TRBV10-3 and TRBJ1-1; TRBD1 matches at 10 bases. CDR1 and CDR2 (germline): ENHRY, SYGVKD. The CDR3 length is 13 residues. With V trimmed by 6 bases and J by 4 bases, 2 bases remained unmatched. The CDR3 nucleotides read TGTGCCATCAGGGACAGGGGGGGCACTGAAGCTTTCTTT. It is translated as CAIRDRGGTEAFF.

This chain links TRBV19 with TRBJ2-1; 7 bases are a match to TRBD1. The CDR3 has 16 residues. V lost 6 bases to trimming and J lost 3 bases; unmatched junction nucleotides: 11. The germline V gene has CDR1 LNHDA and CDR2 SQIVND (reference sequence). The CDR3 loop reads CASRLLGQRSYNEQFF. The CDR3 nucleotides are TGTGCCAGTAGATTACTGGGACAGCGAAGCTACAATGAGCAGTTCTTC.

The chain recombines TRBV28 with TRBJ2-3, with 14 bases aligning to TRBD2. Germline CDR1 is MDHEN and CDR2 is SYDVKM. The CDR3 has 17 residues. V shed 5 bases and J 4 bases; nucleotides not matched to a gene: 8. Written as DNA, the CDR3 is TGTGCCAGCAGTACCGGGACTAGCGGGAGAAACGCAGATACGCAGTATTTT. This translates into CASSTGTSGRNADTQYF.

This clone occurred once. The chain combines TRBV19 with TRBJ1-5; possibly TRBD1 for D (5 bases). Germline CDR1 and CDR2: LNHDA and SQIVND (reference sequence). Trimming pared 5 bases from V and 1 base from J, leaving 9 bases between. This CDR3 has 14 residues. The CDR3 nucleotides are TGTGCCAGTAGTCAGGGATCGAGCAATCAGCCCCAGCATTTT. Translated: CASSQGSSNQPQHF.

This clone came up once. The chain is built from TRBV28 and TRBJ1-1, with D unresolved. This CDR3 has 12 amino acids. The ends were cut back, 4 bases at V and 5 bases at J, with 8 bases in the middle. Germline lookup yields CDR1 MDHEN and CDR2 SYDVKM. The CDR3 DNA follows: TGTGCCAGCAGTTATGGCGGGACTGAAGCTTTCTTT. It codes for CASSYGGTEAFF.

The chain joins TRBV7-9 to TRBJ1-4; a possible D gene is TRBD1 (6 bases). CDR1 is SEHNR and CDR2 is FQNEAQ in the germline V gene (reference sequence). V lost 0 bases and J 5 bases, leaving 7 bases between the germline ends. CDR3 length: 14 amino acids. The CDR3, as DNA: TGTGCCAGCAGCTTAGCAAGGGGGAATGAAAAACTGTTTTTT. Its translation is CASSLARGNEKLFF.

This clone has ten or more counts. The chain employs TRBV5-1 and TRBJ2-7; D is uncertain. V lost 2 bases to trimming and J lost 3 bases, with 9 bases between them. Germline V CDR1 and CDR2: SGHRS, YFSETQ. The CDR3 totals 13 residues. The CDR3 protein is CASSFSRDYEQYF. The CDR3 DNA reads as TGCGCCAGCAGCTTTTCTCGAGACTACGAGCAGTACTTC.

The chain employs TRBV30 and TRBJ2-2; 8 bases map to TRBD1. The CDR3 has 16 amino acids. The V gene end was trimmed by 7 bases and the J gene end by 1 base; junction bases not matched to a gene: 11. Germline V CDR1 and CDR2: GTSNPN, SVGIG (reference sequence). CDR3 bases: TGTGCCTCCAGTCAGGGGGCGACCGAGAACACCGGGGAGCTGTTTTTT. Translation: CASSQGATENTGELFF.

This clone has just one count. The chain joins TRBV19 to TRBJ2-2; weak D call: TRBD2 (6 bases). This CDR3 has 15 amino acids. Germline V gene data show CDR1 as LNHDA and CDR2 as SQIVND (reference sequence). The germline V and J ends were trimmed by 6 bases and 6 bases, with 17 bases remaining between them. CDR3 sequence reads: CASRLSGPAPGELFF. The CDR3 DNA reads TGTGCCAGTAGGCTTAGCGGTCCCGCCCCCGGGGAGCTGTTTTTT.

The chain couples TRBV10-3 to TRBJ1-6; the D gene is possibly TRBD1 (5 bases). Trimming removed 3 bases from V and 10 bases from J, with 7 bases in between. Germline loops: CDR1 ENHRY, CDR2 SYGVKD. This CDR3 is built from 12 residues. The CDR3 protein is CAISERGSPLHF. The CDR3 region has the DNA TGTGCCATCAGTGAAAGGGGCTCACCCCTCCACTTT.

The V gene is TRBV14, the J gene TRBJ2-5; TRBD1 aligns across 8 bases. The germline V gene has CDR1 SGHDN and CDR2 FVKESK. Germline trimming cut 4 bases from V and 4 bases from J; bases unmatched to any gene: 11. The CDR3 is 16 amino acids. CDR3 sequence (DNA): TGTGCCAGCAGCCTTACCCGGACAGGGCCGGGAGAGACCCAGTACTTC. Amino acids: CASSLTRTGPGETQYF.

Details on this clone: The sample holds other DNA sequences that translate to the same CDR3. The DNA for the CDR3 is TGTGCCAGCAGTTACTCGACAGGGGGCGAGACCCAGTACTTC. The encoded protein is CASSYSTGGETQYF. The gene calls are TRBV6-5 and TRBJ2-5, with 10 bases aligning to TRBD1. J gave up 5 bases and V 0 bases, and 0 bases lay outside the gene matches. The CDR3 has 14 amino acids. Germline V gene sequence: CDR1 MNHEY, CDR2 SVGAGI.

This chain's CDR3 is CASNLAGGLHEQFF. The CDR3 nucleotides are TGTGCCAGCAATTTAGCGGGAGGTCTACATGAGCAGTTCTTC. The chain combines TRBV2 with TRBJ2-1; 10 nucleotides line up with TRBD2. J was trimmed by 8 bases and V by 7 bases; bases with no gene match: 8. The V gene's germline CDR1 is SNHLY and CDR2 FYNNEI. This CDR3 is 14 amino acids long.

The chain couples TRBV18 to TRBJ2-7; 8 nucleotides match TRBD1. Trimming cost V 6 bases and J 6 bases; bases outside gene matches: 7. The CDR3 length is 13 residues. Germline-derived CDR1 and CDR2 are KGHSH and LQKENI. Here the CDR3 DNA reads TGTGCCAGCTCGTTGGACAGGGCGGGCGAGCAGTACTTC. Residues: CASSLDRAGEQYF.

The CDR3 protein is CASSPRQVGQPQHF. The CDR3 coding sequence is TGTGCCAGCAGCCCCCGACAGGTCGGGCAGCCCCAGCATTTT. V gene TRBV9 combines with J gene TRBJ1-5, with D tentatively TRBD1 (6 bases). V lost 4 bases and J lost 7, with 15 bases in between. CDR3 size: 14 residues. CDR1 is SGDLS and CDR2 is YYNGEE in the germline V gene.

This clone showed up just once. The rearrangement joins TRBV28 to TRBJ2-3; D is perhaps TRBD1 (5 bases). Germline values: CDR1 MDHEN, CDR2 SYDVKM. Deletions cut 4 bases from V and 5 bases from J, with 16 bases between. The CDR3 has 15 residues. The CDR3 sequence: CASSSRQGVGDTQYF. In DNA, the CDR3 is TGTGCCAGCAGTTCGCGGCAGGGCGTGGGAGATACGCAGTATTTT. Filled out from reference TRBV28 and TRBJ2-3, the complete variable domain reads DVKVTQSSRYLVKRTGEKVFLECVQDMDHENMFWYRQDPGLGLRLIYFSYDVKMKEKGDIPEGYSVSREKKERFSLILESASTNQTSMYLCASSSRQGVGDTQYFGPGTRLTVL.

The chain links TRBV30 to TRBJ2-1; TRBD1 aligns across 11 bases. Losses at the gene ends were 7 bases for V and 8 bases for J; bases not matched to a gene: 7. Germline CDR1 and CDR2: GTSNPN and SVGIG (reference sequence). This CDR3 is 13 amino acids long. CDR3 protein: CALDRGLGDEQFF. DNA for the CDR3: TGTGCCTTGGACAGGGGGCTAGGGGATGAGCAGTTCTTC. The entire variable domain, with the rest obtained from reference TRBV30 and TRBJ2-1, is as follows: SQTIHQWPATLVQPVGSPLSLECTVEGTSNPNLYWYRQAAGRGLQLLFYSVGIGQISSEVPQNLSASRPQDRQFILSSKKLLLSDSGFYLCALDRGLGDEQFFGPGTRLTVL.

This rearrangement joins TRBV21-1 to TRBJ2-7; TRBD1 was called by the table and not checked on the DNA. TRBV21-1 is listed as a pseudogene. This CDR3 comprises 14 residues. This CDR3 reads CASSNEDRRDEQYF. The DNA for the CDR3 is TGTGCCAGCAGCAACGAGGACAGGAGGGACGAGCAGTACTTC.

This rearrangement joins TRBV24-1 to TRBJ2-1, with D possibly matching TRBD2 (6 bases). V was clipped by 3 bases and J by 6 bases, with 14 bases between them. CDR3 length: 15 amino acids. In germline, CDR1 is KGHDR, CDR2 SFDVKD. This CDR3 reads CATSDSGLYSNEQFF. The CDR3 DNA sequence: TGTGCCACCAGTGATAGCGGGCTCTACAGCAATGAGCAGTTCTTC.